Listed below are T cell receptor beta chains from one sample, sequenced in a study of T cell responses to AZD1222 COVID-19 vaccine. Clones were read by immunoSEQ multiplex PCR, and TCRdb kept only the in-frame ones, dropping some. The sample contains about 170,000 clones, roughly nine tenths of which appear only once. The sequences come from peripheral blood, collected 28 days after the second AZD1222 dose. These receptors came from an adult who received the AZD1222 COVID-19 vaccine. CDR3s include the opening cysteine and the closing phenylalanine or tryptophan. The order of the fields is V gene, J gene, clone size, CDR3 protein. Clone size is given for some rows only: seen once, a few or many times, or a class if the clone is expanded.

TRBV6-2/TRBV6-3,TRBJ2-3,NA,CASSLGQGTTDTQYF
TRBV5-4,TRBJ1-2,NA,CASKRSTGDGYGYTF
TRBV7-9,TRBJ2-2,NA,CASIVVPTGTGELFF
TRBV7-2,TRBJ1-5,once,CASSLWGTGYQPQHF
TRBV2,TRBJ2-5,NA,CASNPGTSGLETQYF
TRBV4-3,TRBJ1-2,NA,CASSQDESENYGYTF
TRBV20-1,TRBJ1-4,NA,CSARVGEKLFF
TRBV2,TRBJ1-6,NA,CASSESPIWTLHF
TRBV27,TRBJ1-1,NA,CASSFGSRGTEAFF
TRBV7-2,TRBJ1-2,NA,CASSRQLGGYTF
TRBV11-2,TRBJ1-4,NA,CASSLGQGGTNEKLFF
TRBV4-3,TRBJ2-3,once,CASSQVVSDTQYF
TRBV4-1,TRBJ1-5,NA,CASSQEGRAGNQPQHF
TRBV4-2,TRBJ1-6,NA,CASSQDRYNSPLHF
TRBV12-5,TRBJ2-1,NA,CASGLAGGPYNEQFF
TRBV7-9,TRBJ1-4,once,CASSLEFRIWDATNEKLFF
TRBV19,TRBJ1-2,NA,CASSPRTYGYTF
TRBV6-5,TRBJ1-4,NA,CATKRDSFNEKLFF
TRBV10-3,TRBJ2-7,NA,CAISGPPSGEQYF
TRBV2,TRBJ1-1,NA,CASSGGQRMNTEAFF
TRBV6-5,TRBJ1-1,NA,CASSYGGPNTEAFF
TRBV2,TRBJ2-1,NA,CASSLRGIQSSYNEQFF
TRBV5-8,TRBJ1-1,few,CASSLGQPGSAEAFF
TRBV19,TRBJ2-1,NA,CASTPVGGGEYNEQFF
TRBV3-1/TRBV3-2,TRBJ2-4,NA,CASSQFTRASGNKNIQYF
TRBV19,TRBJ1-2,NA,CASLHPQEDTGYTF
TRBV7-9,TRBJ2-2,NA,CAGAPTNTGELFF
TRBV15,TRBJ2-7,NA,CATSMGGDSYEQYF
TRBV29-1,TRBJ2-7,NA,CSVDRAGGDEQYF
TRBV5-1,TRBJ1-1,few,CASNEGSMNTEAFF
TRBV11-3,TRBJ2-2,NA,CASSLGGAGELFF
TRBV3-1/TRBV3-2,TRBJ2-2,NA,CASSKGRTSGNTGELFF
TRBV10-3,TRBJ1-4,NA,CAIRRQGPFGKLFF
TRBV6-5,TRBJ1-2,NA,CASTRTQIYGYTF
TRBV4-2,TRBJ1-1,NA,CASSQKAGVTEAFF
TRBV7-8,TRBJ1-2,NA,CASSQQGQYGYTF
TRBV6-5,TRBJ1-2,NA,CASSYGGGNYGYTF
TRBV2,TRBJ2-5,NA,CASSLRQGALYF
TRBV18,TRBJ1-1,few,CASSPVSVNTEAFF
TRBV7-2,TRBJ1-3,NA,CASSSGAGGNTIYF
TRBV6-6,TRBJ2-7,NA,CASSYRGPYEQYF
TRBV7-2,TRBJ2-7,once,CASSPPSYEQYF
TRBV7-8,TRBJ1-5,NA,CASSLEGVSNQPQHF
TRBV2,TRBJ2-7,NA,CASSEGGRRSEQYF
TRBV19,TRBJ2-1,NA,CASSLHRTSSRSSYNEQFF
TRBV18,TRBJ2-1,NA,CASSPTAGATYNEQFF
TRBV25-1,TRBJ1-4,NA,CASSEAGTNEKLFF
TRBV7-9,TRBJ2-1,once,CASSSPPSGGYNEQFF